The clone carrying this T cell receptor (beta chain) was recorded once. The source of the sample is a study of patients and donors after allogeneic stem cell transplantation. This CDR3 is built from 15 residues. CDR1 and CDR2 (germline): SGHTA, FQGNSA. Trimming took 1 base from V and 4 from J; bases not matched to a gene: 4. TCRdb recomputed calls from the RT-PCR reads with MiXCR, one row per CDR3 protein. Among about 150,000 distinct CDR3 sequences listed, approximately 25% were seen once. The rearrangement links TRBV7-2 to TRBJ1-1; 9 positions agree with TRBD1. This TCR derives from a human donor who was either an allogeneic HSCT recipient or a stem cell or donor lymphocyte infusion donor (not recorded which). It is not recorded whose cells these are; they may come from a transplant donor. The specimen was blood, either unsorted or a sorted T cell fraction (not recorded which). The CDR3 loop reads CASSLVSTGGTEAFF. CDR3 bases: TGTGCCAGCAGCTTAGTTTCGACAGGGGGCACTGAAGCTTTCTTT.